The 13 T cell receptor beta chains given below trace back to one sample, sequenced in a study of shared clonotypes between healthy human individuals. Generated by immunoSEQ multiplex PCR, the TCRdb table keeps only in-frame clones and is missing some. The repertoire consists of roughly 2,300,000 clones, with around 93% occurring once and the leading ten covering 0.37%. The sequenced sample was naive CD4+ T cells from PBMCs. The subset was: CD45RA+ positively selected. Receptor source: a man aged 18 to 29 in good health. Some clones in this sample may be carry-over from other donors' samples.

This chain connects TRBV21-1 to TRBJ1-5. TRBV21-1 is recorded as a pseudogene. The CDR3 is 13 residues long. The CDR3 here is CASSKGLDQPQHF. CDR3 nucleotides: TGTGCCAGCAGCAAAGGCTTGGATCAGCCCCAGCATTTT.

V is TRBV15 and J is TRBJ1-5; maybe TRBD1 (5 bases). V lost 1 base, J lost 5 bases, and 6 bases lay in between. The CDR3 is 13 residues long. Looked up from germline, CDR1 is LNHNV and CDR2 is YYDKDF (reference sequence). CDR3 loop: CATSRVGDQPQHF. In DNA form, the CDR3 reads TGTGCCACCAGCAGAGTGGGGGATCAGCCCCAGCATTTT. Complete variable domain (other parts from reference TRBV15 and TRBJ1-5): DAMVIQNPRYQVTQFGKPVTLSCSQTLNHNVMYWYQQKSSQAPKLLFHYYDKDFNNEADTPDNFQSRRPNTSFCFLDIRSPGLGDTAMYLCATSRVGDQPQHFGDGTRLSIL.

The sample holds a few counts of this clone. The V and J genes are TRBV9 and TRBJ1-1; TRBD1 might be the D (5 bases). V gave up 4 bases and J gave up 1 base, with 14 bases separating them. CDR1 and CDR2 (germline): SGDLS, YYNGEE. CDR3 size: 15 residues. The CDR3, as DNA: TGTGCCAGCAGCCTCATGGGGGGACCGAACACTGAAGCTTTCTTT. The encoded protein is CASSLMGGPNTEAFF.

The chain is built from TRBV28 and TRBJ1-2, with D unclear. CDR3 length equals 16 residues. Germline-derived CDR1 and CDR2 are MDHEN and SYDVKM. Trimming removed 2 bases at V and 4 bases at J, with 17 bases between. CDR3 sequence: CASSLGLRGGGYGYTF. The DNA of the CDR3 is TGTGCCAGCAGTTTAGGGCTTCGGGGAGGTGGCTATGGCTACACCTTC.

Here the CDR3 DNA reads TGTGCCAGCTCCCCTAGGACTAGCGGGAGTACCGGTAGGGAGACCCAGTACTTC. It yields the protein CASSPRTSGSTGRETQYF. V and J are TRBV18 and TRBJ2-5, with 13 bases that match TRBD2. The germline V gene has CDR1 KGHSH and CDR2 LQKENI. V lost 6 bases to trimming and J lost 5 bases; unmatched junction nucleotides: 15. CDR3 length: 18 residues.

The V and J genes are TRBV7-8 and TRBJ1-3; no firm D call. The CDR3 loop spans 16 amino acids. V lost 1 base, J lost 0 bases, and 10 bases lay in between. CDR1 is SGHVS, CDR2 FQNEAQ, per germline. The CDR3 DNA follows: TGTGCCAGCAGCTTAGGCCCCCCGAGCTCTGGAAACACCATATATTTT. Its translation is CASSLGPPSSGNTIYF.

A single count supports this clone. The gene calls are TRBV4-3 and TRBJ2-1; 7 nucleotides align to TRBD2. V trimming: 2 bases; J trimming: 9 bases; junction bases outside the gene matches: 13. Germline V CDR1 and CDR2: LGHNA, YSLEER. This CDR3 has 16 residues. The CDR3 nucleotides read TGCGCCAGCAGCCAATCTCGGACTAGGCGGCCCAGTGAGCAGTTCTTC. It encodes CASSQSRTRRPSEQFF.

V is TRBV7-8 and J is TRBJ2-7; D possibly corresponds to TRBD1 (6 bases). V was pared by 5 bases and J by 2 bases, with 13 bases between. This CDR3 spans 14 amino acids. In germline, CDR1 is SGHVS, CDR2 FQNEAQ. The CDR3 bases are TGTGCCAGCAGCCTGCAGGGGATCCCCTACGAGCAGTACTTC. This translates into CASSLQGIPYEQYF.

The rearrangement uses TRBV28 and TRBJ2-7; maybe TRBD1 (7 bases). Germline CDR1 and CDR2: MDHEN and SYDVKM. V was cut by 3 bases and J by 3 bases, with 18 bases left in between. The CDR3 has 16 amino acids. The CDR3: CASSFGGSGGLYEQYF. CDR3 DNA: TGTGCCAGCAGTTTTGGTGGTTCAGGGGGGCTCTACGAGCAGTACTTC.

This chain connects TRBV7-9 to TRBJ2-7; 9 bases agree with TRBD2. This CDR3 is 17 amino acids long. The V segment lost 5 bases and the J segment 0 bases; nucleotides outside the gene matches: 11. In germline, CDR1 is SEHNR, CDR2 FQNEAQ (reference sequence). CDR3 protein: CASSDTWTSETSYEQYF. CDR3 coding DNA: TGTGCCAGCAGCGACACTTGGACTAGCGAGACCTCCTACGAGCAGTACTTC.

The chain carries TRBV27 and TRBJ2-1, with a possible D match to TRBD2 (6 bases). The germline V gene has CDR1 MNHEY and CDR2 SMNVEV (reference sequence). The CDR3 loop spans 13 amino acids. Trimming cost V 3 bases and J 12 bases, with 15 bases left between them. The CDR3 DNA reads as TGTGCCAGCAGTTTTTGGGGGGTAGGCGTGCAGTTCTTC. This gives the protein CASSFWGVGVQFF.

The chain has TRBV2 and TRBJ1-3; 7 bases match TRBD1. The J segment lost 1 base and the V segment lost 3 bases, leaving 6 bases of the junction unmatched. This CDR3 is built from 16 residues. Germline CDR1 is SNHLY and CDR2 is FYNNEI. The CDR3 DNA follows: TGTGCCAGCAGTGAGGAGGGGACAGCTTCTGGAAACACCATATATTTT. Translating it yields CASSEEGTASGNTIYF.

The CDR3 DNA reads as TGCGCCAGCAGCTTGGAATCTCCGGGACAGGGGACCGAAGCTTTCTTT. It specifies CASSLESPGQGTEAFF. The V call is TRBV5-1, the J call TRBJ1-1; 10 nucleotides align to TRBD1. Germline CDR1 is SGHRS and CDR2 is YFSETQ. The CDR3 runs 16 residues. V shed 0 bases and J 8 bases; nucleotides not matched to a gene: 10.